This T cell receptor beta chain was retrieved from a study of blood T cell repertoires in COVID-19. About the research overall: Material from acute and convalescent COVID-19 was sourced from the United States, Italy and Spain.

Participants had their cohort set by participant-reported clinical history. Symptom resolution, clearance, or two negative PCRs marked the recovered donors of Cohort 3. V shed 6 bases and J 8 bases; nucleotides not matched to a gene: 12. Looked up from germline, CDR1 is SNHLY and CDR2 is FYNNEI. CDR3 length: 16 amino acids. In the original processing: The authors estimated nucleated cell counts from reference gene primer amplification. The protocol was immunoSEQ multiplex PCR, while the TCRdb copy is restricted to in-frame clones and leaves out a portion. The V and J calls and clone size were taken over from that table, and D and trimming were inferred from the DNA. The sample shows about 190,000 clones, 86% of them seen only once.

This receptor was identified in a woman aged 25 to 39 who had recovered from COVID-19. This rearrangement joins TRBV2 to TRBJ2-1; 11 nucleotides line up with TRBD2. The sample consisted of PBMCs or T cells enriched from blood (not recorded which). The CDR3 coding sequence is TGTGCCAGCAGCGAACTAGCGGGAGCACCTTTGGATGAGCAGTTCTTC. This sequence encodes CASSELAGAPLDEQFF. Looking up the rest from reference TRBV2 and TRBJ2-1 gives the full variable domain: EPEVTQTPSHQVTQMGQEVILRCVPISNHLYFYWYRQILGQKVEFLVSFYNNEISEKSEIFDDQFSVERPDGSNFTLKIRSTKLEDSAMYFCASSELAGAPLDEQFFGPGTRLTVL.